Sequencing of this TCR beta chain was carried out in a study of beta chain features in type 1 diabetes. Expressed TCRB transcripts got sequenced, as all isolated RNA was reverse transcribed. Using immunoSEQ multiplex PCR, the repertoire was profiled, and TCRdb retains in-frame clones only, with some absent. The sample has approximately 120,000 clones, around 40% seen once. V was pared by 5 bases and J by 8 bases, with 14 bases between. This CDR3 spans 13 amino acids. Germline values: CDR1 SGHRS, CDR2 YFSETQ. Sorting that relied on CD45RO/CCR7/CD25/CD127/CD95/CD27 yielded CD4+ naive, central memory, regulatory and stem cell-like memory cells.

The rearrangement joins TRBV5-1 to TRBJ2-1, with a possible D match to TRBD1 (6 bases). Material: stem cell memory CD4+ T cells from blood. This clonotype was sampled from a woman younger than 30 in good health. CDR3 nucleotides: TGCGCCAGCAGGGGCAGGGGAAGGGATGAGCAGTTCTTC. Translating it yields CASRGRGRDEQFF.